The clone carrying this T cell receptor beta chain was counted at least ten times. What it recognizes is unknown. Memory CD4+ cells were defined as CD4+CD45RO+CD25-. The CDR3 sequence is 11 residues long. V lost 8 bases, J lost 11 bases, and 6 bases stayed unmatched. The germline CDR1 and CDR2 sequences are MNHNS and SASEGT. Constant-region reverse primers amplified full-length variable regions, followed by semi-nested Nested Universal Primer A PCR. One entry per CDR3 protein results from TCRdb running MiXCR on the 5' RACE reads. The repertoire holds several thousand distinct CDR3 sequences, with about a third as singletons. Study-wide results and limits: Tumor Tregs overlapped most with tumor, then blood, naive CD4+ cells.

The clonotype originates from a female donor with breast cancer. The V and J genes are TRBV6-1 and TRBJ2-3; TRBD2 aligns across 8 bases. Input material: tumor-infiltrating memory CD4+ T cells sorted from the breast tumor. Subset here: memory CD4+ T cells, CD4+CD45RO+CD25-. DNA for the CDR3: TGTGCCAGCGGACTAGCCCCTGTGCAGTATTTT. It encodes CASGLAPVQYF.